A single sample is the source of the 26 T cell receptor beta chains below, sequenced in a study of shared clonotypes between healthy human individuals. The table came from immunoSEQ multiplex PCR; TCRdb's copy has only in-frame clones and leaves some out. This table has about 2.4 million clones, 93% appearing once. The sequencing input was naive CD4+ T cells from PBMCs. Subset: CD45RA+ positively selected. The receptors stem from a man younger than 35 in good health. Some clones in this sample may be carry-over from other donors' samples.

The chain links TRBV27 to TRBJ2-1; 13 nucleotides match TRBD2. Germline assignment: CDR1 MNHEY and CDR2 SMNVEV (reference sequence). The V gene end was trimmed by 2 bases and the J gene end by 10 bases; junction bases not matched to a gene: 8. The CDR3 runs to 16 residues. The DNA of the CDR3 is TGTGCCAGCAGTTTAATACTAGCGGGAGGGCCAGGGGAGCAGTTCTTC. Translated: CASSLILAGGPGEQFF.

Only one count was recorded for this clone. The chain links TRBV4-1 to TRBJ2-7; D is ambiguous. Between the trimmed V and J ends, which lost 1 base and 6 bases, there was a span of 7 bases. The CDR3 spans 12 residues. The germline V gene has CDR1 MGHRA and CDR2 YSYEKL. For the CDR3, the DNA is TGCGCCAGCAGCCAAGTAGGAGTCGAGCAGTACTTC. It encodes CASSQVGVEQYF.

The chain has TRBV28 and TRBJ1-1; D gene ambiguous. The CDR3 is 12 amino acids. Trimming left V 5 bases short and J 8 bases short, with 12 bases between. Germline V gene data show CDR1 as MDHEN and CDR2 as SYDVKM. The CDR3 DNA reads as TGTGCCAGCAGTGAACGGGAACGCGAAGCTTTCTTT. It is translated as CASSEREREAFF.

The J gene is TRBJ2-5, the V gene TRBV4-3; no clear D gene. V was pared by 0 bases and J by 5 bases, with 13 bases between. CDR1 is LGHNA and CDR2 is YSLEER in the germline V gene. The length of the CDR3 is 15 residues. The CDR3 protein is CASSQDGRNRETQYF. The CDR3 DNA is TGCGCCAGCAGCCAAGATGGCAGGAATAGGGAGACCCAGTACTTC.

The gene calls are TRBV9 and TRBJ2-7; 9 nucleotides line up with TRBD1. Germline lookup yields CDR1 SGDLS and CDR2 YYNGEE. This CDR3 has 15 amino acids. Trimming cost V 3 bases and J 2 bases; bases outside gene matches: 6. CDR3 residues: CASSAGTGTTYEQYF. As DNA, the CDR3 is TGTGCCAGCAGCGCCGGGACAGGGACAACCTACGAGCAGTACTTC.

The V call is TRBV28, the J call TRBJ1-5, with 9 bases identical to TRBD1. Germline lookup yields CDR1 MDHEN and CDR2 SYDVKM. The CDR3 is 15 amino acids. V gave up 7 bases and J gave up 3 bases; unmatched junction bases: 7. CDR3 coding DNA: TGTGCCAGCATCCTAAGGACAGGGGCCAATCAGCCCCAGCATTTT. This translates into CASILRTGANQPQHF.

The V gene is TRBV5-4, the J gene TRBJ2-3; 7 bases align to TRBD2. The CDR3 is 17 residues long. Trimming removed 0 bases from V and 3 bases from J; junction bases left unmatched: 10. Germline V gene sequence: CDR1 SGHNT, CDR2 YYREEE (reference sequence). CDR3 bases: TGTGCCAGCAGCTTGGATGGGAGGGCCTCCCGGACAGATACGCAGTATTTT. Protein: CASSLDGRASRTDTQYF.

V usage is TRBV19 and J usage is TRBJ1-2, with TRBD1 matching 8 bases. The germline V gene encodes CDR1 LNHDA and CDR2 SQIVND (reference sequence). The CDR3 has 16 residues. The V gene end was trimmed by 3 bases and the J gene end by 3 bases; junction bases not matched to a gene: 9. In DNA, the CDR3 is TGTGCCAGTAGTATTGGACAGGGCTTCGATGACTATGGCTACACCTTC. Residues: CASSIGQGFDDYGYTF.

This chain joins TRBV7-2 and TRBJ2-3; tentative D call: TRBD2 (5 bases). V shed 1 base and J shed 3 bases, with 11 bases lying between them. This CDR3 has 15 amino acids. Germline CDR1 is SGHTA and CDR2 is FQGNSA. CDR3 bases: TGTGCCAGCAGCTTAGTATCTTCGGGGACAGATACGCAGTATTTT. Amino acid sequence: CASSLVSSGTDTQYF.

The chain has TRBV7-2 and TRBJ1-2; no clear D. From germline, CDR1 is SGHTA and CDR2 FQGNSA. The ends were cut back, 1 base at V and 4 bases at J, with 7 bases in the middle. The CDR3 covers 13 residues. The CDR3 region has the DNA TGTGCCAGCAGCTTAGTTGTCCTCTATGGCTACACCTTC. It codes for CASSLVVLYGYTF.

This clone was detected a few times. The V gene is TRBV2, the J gene TRBJ1-1, with 10 bases aligning to TRBD1. V lost 6 bases, J lost 9 bases, and 4 bases stayed unmatched. The CDR3 spans 12 residues. The germline V gene has CDR1 SNHLY and CDR2 FYNNEI. The CDR3 DNA is TGTGCCAGCAGGGACAGGGGGTCTCAAGCTTTCTTT. As protein: CASRDRGSQAFF.

The chain joins TRBV28 to TRBJ1-4, with a possible D match to TRBD1 (5 bases). This CDR3 is 14 amino acids long. V lost 5 bases and J lost 8, with 15 bases in between. Germline CDR1 reads MDHEN; CDR2 reads SYDVKM. The chain's CDR3 is CASSLRAGREKLFF. CDR3 coding DNA: TGTGCCAGCAGTCTCCGGGCAGGGCGCGAAAAACTGTTTTTT.

The chain uses TRBV28 and TRBJ2-7, with 8 bases fitting TRBD1. The J segment lost 3 bases and the V segment lost 7 bases, leaving 5 bases of the junction unmatched. This CDR3 is 13 amino acids long. Per the germline V gene, CDR1 is MDHEN and CDR2 is SYDVKM. This chain's CDR3 is CASNDRGIYEQYF. Here the CDR3 DNA reads TGTGCCAGCAATGACAGGGGCATCTACGAGCAGTACTTC.

The chain uses TRBV6-5 and TRBJ1-2; unclear D gene. CDR3 length equals 13 residues. The germline V gene has CDR1 MNHEY and CDR2 SVGAGI. The V gene lost 8 bases and the J gene lost 0 bases, with 10 bases spanning the gap. This chain's CDR3 is CASARTTNYGYTF. The CDR3 bases are TGTGCCAGCGCTCGGACGACTAACTATGGCTACACCTTC.

The chain employs TRBV5-1 and TRBJ1-4, with 9 bases matching TRBD1. The V gene's germline CDR1 is SGHRS and CDR2 YFSETQ. This CDR3 has 17 amino acids. J was trimmed by 0 bases and V by 4 bases; bases with no gene match: 7. Written as DNA, the CDR3 is TGCGCCAGCAGCCATCGGGACAGGGACCCAACTAATGAAAAACTGTTTTTT. It codes for CASSHRDRDPTNEKLFF.

The rearrangement links TRBV10-3 to TRBJ2-4, with 10 bases that match TRBD1. In germline, CDR1 is ENHRY, CDR2 SYGVKD. Trimming at V came to 5 bases and at J to 6 bases, leaving 7 bases not matched to a gene. This CDR3 is built from 15 residues. The chain's CDR3 is CAISNRDRGSNIQYF. The CDR3 DNA reads TGTGCCATCAGTAATAGGGACAGGGGTTCAAACATTCAGTACTTC.

This sequence joins TRBV7-2 and TRBJ2-1, with D uncertain. CDR3 length: 10 residues. CDR1 is SGHTA and CDR2 is FQGNSA in the germline V gene. V was cut by 5 bases and J by 12 bases, with 8 bases left in between. The CDR3 spells CASSPAGQFF. CDR3 DNA sequence: TGTGCCAGCAGCCCCGCCGGGCAGTTCTTC. Full variable domain (remainder filled in from reference TRBV7-2 and TRBJ2-1): GAGVSQSPSNKVTEKGKDVELRCDPISGHTALYWYRQSLGQGLEFLIYFQGNSAPDKSGLPSDRFSAERTGGSVSTLTIQRTQQEDSAVYLCASSPAGQFFGPGTRLTVL.

The rearrangement joins TRBV28 to TRBJ2-5; either TRBD1 or TRBD2 may supply D (5 bases each). The CDR3 contains 13 residues. With 7 bases removed from V and 4 bases from J, the gap between germline ends came to 13 bases. Germline V gene lookup returns CDR1 MDHEN and CDR2 SYDVKM. CDR3 nucleotides: TGTGCCAGCACCCCTGGGGGACCAGAGACCCAGTACTTC. Protein sequence: CASTPGGPETQYF.

This clone was seen just once. The J gene is TRBJ2-7, the V gene TRBV28, with D perhaps matching TRBD1 (6 bases). The V end was cut by 5 bases, the J end by 3 bases, with 17 bases between. The CDR3 consists of 15 residues. Germline V lookup: CDR1 MDHEN, CDR2 SYDVKM. This CDR3 is CASSPPTGKSYEQYF. Written as DNA, the CDR3 is TGTGCCAGCAGTCCCCCTACAGGGAAGAGCTACGAGCAGTACTTC.

This sequence joins TRBV19 and TRBJ2-3; D may be TRBD1 or TRBD2 (5 bases each). Trimming took off 5 bases at V and 5 bases at J, with 23 bases between the two ends. The CDR3 has 17 residues. CDR1 LNHDA and CDR2 SQIVND come from the germline V gene (reference sequence). The CDR3 coding sequence is TGTGCCAGTAGTCCCCCCCGGGGCCGCCGCGACCGAGATACGCAGTATTTT. As protein: CASSPPRGRRDRDTQYF. Full variable domain (outside the CDR3, taken from reference TRBV19 and TRBJ2-3): DGGITQSPKYLFRKEGQNVTLSCEQNLNHDAMYWYRQDPGQGLRLIYYSQIVNDFQKGDIAEGYSVSREKKESFPLTVTSAQKNPTAFYLCASSPPRGRRDRDTQYFGPGTRLTVL.

This clone was seen once. J is TRBJ2-2 and V is TRBV2; D unresolved. V lost 4 bases, J lost 1 base, and 4 bases lay in between. The CDR3 is 13 amino acids. Germline CDR1 and CDR2: SNHLY and FYNNEI. CDR3 nucleotide sequence: TGTGCCAGCAGTGTGCAGAACACCGGGGAGCTGTTTTTT. Translated, it gives CASSVQNTGELFF.

This chain joins TRBV5-4 and TRBJ1-4; D gene unclear. V was cut by 4 bases and J by 0 bases, with 16 bases left in between. This CDR3 spans 17 amino acids. In germline, CDR1 is SGHNT, CDR2 YYREEE (reference sequence). In nucleotides, the CDR3 is TGTGCCAGCAGCACGAAACTCGGTGGAGCAACTAATGAAAAACTGTTTTTT. Residues: CASSTKLGGATNEKLFF. Filled out from reference TRBV5-4 and TRBJ1-4, the complete variable domain reads ETGVTQSPTHLIKTRGQQVTLRCSSQSGHNTVSWYQQALGQGPQFIFQYYREEENGRGNFPPRFSGLQFPNYSSELNVNALELDDSALYLCASSTKLGGATNEKLFFGSGTQLSVL.

This clone has only one observation. This rearrangement joins TRBV14 to TRBJ2-5; 12 bases fit TRBD2. The CDR3 is 15 amino acids. Trimming took 4 bases from V and 5 from J; bases not matched to a gene: 5. The germline gives CDR1 SGHDN, CDR2 FVKESK. In DNA form, the CDR3 reads TGTGCCAGCAGCCCTAGGACTAGCGGGAAGGAGACCCAGTACTTC. It is translated as CASSPRTSGKETQYF.

This clone was seen a handful of times. This CDR3 reads CSVRKWGEETQYF. CDR3 bases: TGCAGCGTTCGGAAGTGGGGGGAAGAGACCCAGTACTTC. The J gene is TRBJ2-5, the V gene TRBV29-1; a weak D match, TRBD2 (6 bases). V was clipped by 5 bases and J by 3 bases, with 13 bases between them. The CDR3 contains 13 residues. CDR1 and CDR2 from the germline V gene are SQVTM and ANQGSEA. The variable domain in full, completed from reference TRBV29-1 and TRBJ2-5, reads SAVISQKPSRDICQRGTSLTIQCQVDSQVTMMFWYRQQPGQSLTLIATANQGSEATYESGFVIDKFPISRPNLTFSTLTVSNMSPEDSSIYLCSVRKWGEETQYFGPGTRLLVL.

The V and J genes are TRBV28 and TRBJ1-2; 8 bases map to TRBD1. The CDR3 is 14 residues long. Germline CDR1 and CDR2: MDHEN and SYDVKM. With V trimmed by 6 bases and J by 11 bases, 14 bases remained unmatched. The CDR3 nucleotides read TGTGCCAGCAGCTCCGGAGGAGGACAGGGATTGTACACCTTC. This encodes CASSSGGGQGLYTF.

The chain combines TRBV15 with TRBJ1-1, with TRBD1 as a possible D gene (5 bases). The V gene's germline CDR1 is LNHNV and CDR2 YYDKDF (reference sequence). The CDR3 runs to 12 residues. Trimming left V 8 bases short and J 5 bases short, with 12 bases between. The CDR3 bases are TGTGCCACCGGGAGGCGGGGGACTGAAGCTTTCTTT. Residues: CATGRRGTEAFF. Combining the CDR3 with reference TRBV15 and TRBJ1-1 gives the whole variable domain DAMVIQNPRYQVTQFGKPVTLSCSQTLNHNVMYWYQQKSSQAPKLLFHYYDKDFNNEADTPDNFQSRRPNTSFCFLDIRSPGLGDTAMYLCATGRRGTEAFFGQGTRLTVV.